The T cell receptor (beta chain) under discussion was sequenced for a study of blood T cell repertoires in COVID-19. On the study more broadly: Acute-phase and convalescent COVID-19 samples originated in the United States, Italy and Spain. In each case, the material was cDNA or gDNA derived from T cells, B-cell-depleted T cells, or PBMCs.

Germline loops: CDR1 KGHSH, CDR2 LQKENI. The CDR3 spans 13 residues. Trimming shortened V by 1 base and J by 3 bases, and 6 bases separated the two germline ends. This clone was picked up a small number of times. Original processing methods: Amplification of reference gene primers was used by the study to estimate nucleated cell counts. The protocol was immunoSEQ multiplex PCR, while the TCRdb copy is restricted to in-frame clones and leaves out a portion. That table is the source of V, J and clone size, and D and trimming were worked out from the DNA. Counted here are about 210,000 clones, roughly 84% occurring once; the ten biggest clones make up around 2.4%.

Material: peripheral blood. The receptor was isolated from a man aged 40-50 years who had recovered from COVID-19. The gene calls are TRBV18 and TRBJ1-1, with D perhaps TRBD1 (6 bases). The CDR3 protein is CASSPQGDTEAFF. For the CDR3, the DNA is TGTGCCAGCTCACCACAGGGGGACACTGAAGCTTTCTTT.